This TCR beta chain was profiled in a study of cytomegalovirus exposure and HLA in healthy donors. Both 60 Vbeta primers and 13 Jbeta primers went into the PCR. Clones were sequenced by immunoSEQ multiplex PCR, and TCRdb holds only the in-frame ones, with some missing. The sample holds roughly 98,000 clones, roughly 79% seen once. V was pared by 0 bases and J by 8 bases, with 14 bases between. CDR1 is SGHDT and CDR2 is YYEEEE in the germline V gene. This CDR3 region has 14 residues. The chain joins TRBV5-6 to TRBJ1-2; weak D call: TRBD1 (6 bases). The receptor was derived from a woman aged 65 to 85 in good health and CMV-seropositive. The source material was PBMCs. For the CDR3, the DNA is TGTGCCAGCAGCTTGGAGCGGGGGGCCGGGGGCTACACCTTC. Translation: CASSLERGAGGYTF.